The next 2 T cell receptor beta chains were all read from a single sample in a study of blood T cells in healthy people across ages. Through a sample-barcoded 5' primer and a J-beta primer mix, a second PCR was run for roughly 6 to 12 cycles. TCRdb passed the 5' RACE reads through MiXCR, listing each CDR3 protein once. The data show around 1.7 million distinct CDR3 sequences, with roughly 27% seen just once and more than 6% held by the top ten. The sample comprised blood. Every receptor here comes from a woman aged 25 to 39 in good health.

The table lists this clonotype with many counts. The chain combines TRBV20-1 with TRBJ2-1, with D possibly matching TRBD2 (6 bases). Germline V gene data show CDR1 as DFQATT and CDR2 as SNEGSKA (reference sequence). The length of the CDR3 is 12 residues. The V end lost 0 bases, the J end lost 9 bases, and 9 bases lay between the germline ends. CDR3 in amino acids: CSAREAGTEQFF. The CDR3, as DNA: TGCAGTGCTAGAGAAGCGGGTACTGAGCAGTTCTTC.

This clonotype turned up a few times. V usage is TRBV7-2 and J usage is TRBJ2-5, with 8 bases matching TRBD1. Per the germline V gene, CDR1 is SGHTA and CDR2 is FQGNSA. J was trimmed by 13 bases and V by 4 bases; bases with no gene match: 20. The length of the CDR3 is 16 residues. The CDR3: CASSSTPGQGRYERYF. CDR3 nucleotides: TGTGCCAGCAGCTCGACTCCAGGACAGGGCCGGTACGAGCGGTACTTC.